The entry below describes one T cell receptor beta chain. As yet, its antigen is unknown. The sample is drawn from a study of T cells after yellow fever vaccination. For the study at large: Preparation used SMART-Seq v4 Ultra Low Input for the low-cell-number fractions. Study findings and constraints: Most clones from primary vaccination resurfaced after the booster (96% CD4, about 91% CD8).

Looked up from germline, CDR1 is SQVTM and CDR2 is ANQGSEA. The V and J ends lost 3 bases and 5 bases respectively, with 17 bases between them. The CDR3 spans 15 residues. Template switching with 5'RACE generated the TCR cDNA and added a universal primer site and UMIs. From the 5' RACE reads, TCRdb called clonotypes with MiXCR, one entry per CDR3 protein. Of 250,000 to 350,000 distinct CDR3 sequences in the sample, around 7% are singletons; the top ten hold roughly 19%. The clonotype originates from a man between 18 and 35 years old who received the YFV17D yellow fever vaccine. The sequenced sample was PBMCs, obtained 35 to 50 days after the first yellow fever vaccination. The chain employs TRBV29-1 and TRBJ2-1, with D tentatively TRBD2 (7 bases). The CDR3 DNA follows: TGCAGCGTTGAGGCTCTTGGGGGGGCGGACAATGAGCAGTTCTTC. Encoded protein: CSVEALGGADNEQFF.